This T cell receptor (beta chain) is drawn from a study of shared clonotypes between healthy human individuals. The unsorted samples took tens of millions of PBMCs to get genomic DNA. The sample holds many counts of this clone. The CDR3 loop spans 15 amino acids. Germline V gene sequence: CDR1 LNHDA, CDR2 SQIVND (reference sequence). The germline V and J ends were trimmed by 10 bases and 4 bases, with 23 bases remaining between them. Libraries were prepared by immunoSEQ multiplex PCR; TCRdb keeps only in-frame clonotypes and omits some of them. The sample has fewer than 600,000 clones; over 60% are singletons.

The sequence was obtained from a woman in her forties in good health. Some clones in this sample may be carry-over from other donors' samples. Sample: PBMCs. This chain connects TRBV19 to TRBJ2-7; the D call may be TRBD1 or TRBD2 (7 bases each). The DNA of the CDR3 is TGTGCCACCAAGTATGGGAGGGACAGCTCGTACGAGCAGTACTTC. Its protein is CATKYGRDSSYEQYF.